These 20 T cell receptor beta chains originate from one sample sequenced in a study of shared clonotypes between healthy human individuals. Sequencing used immunoSEQ multiplex PCR; TCRdb keeps in-frame clones, though not all of them. The sample consists of 450,000 to 650,000 clones, around three quarters of them appearing once. The sample comprised PBMCs. These receptor sequences come from a woman aged 40 to 50 in good health. Some clones in this sample may be carry-over from other donors' samples.

The chain joins TRBV4-3 to TRBJ2-1; unclear D gene. Germline-derived CDR1 and CDR2 are LGHNA and YSLEER. This CDR3 has 15 residues. V was cut by 0 bases and J by 6 bases, with 12 bases left in between. CDR3: CASSQEGKLINEQFF. The CDR3 DNA reads TGCGCCAGCAGCCAAGAAGGAAAATTGATCAATGAGCAGTTCTTC.

V and J are TRBV28 and TRBJ1-1; D ambiguous. CDR1 is MDHEN, CDR2 SYDVKM, per germline. V gave up 1 base and J gave up 7 bases, with 7 bases separating them. The CDR3 consists of 12 residues. The CDR3: CASSLSRIEAFF. The CDR3 DNA is TGTGCCAGCAGTTTATCACGCATTGAAGCTTTCTTT.

The rearrangement joins TRBV7-2 to TRBJ1-2; D not resolved. The V and J ends lost 5 bases and 8 bases respectively, with 15 bases between them. The CDR3 has 13 residues. CDR1 and CDR2 (germline): SGHTA, FQGNSA. This chain's CDR3 is CASSPGMVGGYTF. In nucleotides, the CDR3 is TGTGCCAGCAGCCCCGGTATGGTAGGGGGCTACACCTTC.

This sequence joins TRBV28 and TRBJ1-5; 7 bases align to TRBD1. This CDR3 is 15 amino acids long. Per germline, CDR1 MDHEN and CDR2 SYDVKM. J gave up 3 bases and V 4 bases, and 6 bases lay outside the gene matches. The CDR3 sequence is CASSYPDRANQPQHF. CDR3 bases: TGTGCCAGCAGTTACCCAGACAGGGCCAATCAGCCCCAGCATTTT.

The chain employs TRBV19 and TRBJ2-5; no clear D gene. Looked up from germline, CDR1 is LNHDA and CDR2 is SQIVND (reference sequence). Between the trimmed V and J ends, which lost 9 bases and 4 bases, there was a span of 15 bases. This CDR3 is 13 amino acids long. The CDR3 region is CASPSPFGETQYF. The CDR3 nucleotides read TGTGCCAGCCCGTCCCCTTTCGGAGAGACCCAGTACTTC. The full variable domain, rest sourced from reference TRBV19 and TRBJ2-5, is DGGITQSPKYLFRKEGQNVTLSCEQNLNHDAMYWYRQDPGQGLRLIYYSQIVNDFQKGDIAEGYSVSREKKESFPLTVTSAQKNPTAFYLCASPSPFGETQYFGPGTRLLVL.

This chain uses TRBV7-8 with TRBJ2-5; D is perhaps TRBD2 (5 bases). The germline V gene encodes CDR1 SGHVS and CDR2 FQNEAQ. The CDR3 runs to 14 residues. V shed 1 base and J shed 2 bases, with 8 bases lying between them. Written as DNA, the CDR3 is TGTGCCAGCAGCTTAGGGAGGCAGCAAGAGACCCAGTACTTC. It yields the protein CASSLGRQQETQYF.

The chain recombines TRBV28 with TRBJ2-3; 9 bases align to TRBD1. The CDR3 runs 17 residues. V lost 4 bases, J lost 2 bases, and 10 bases stayed unmatched. The germline gives CDR1 MDHEN, CDR2 SYDVKM. CDR3 coding DNA: TGTGCCAGCAGTTCTACCCGATGGGACAGGGCCACAGATACGCAGTATTTT. Its protein product is CASSSTRWDRATDTQYF.

The J gene is TRBJ2-5, the V gene TRBV30, with 9 bases that match TRBD2. The J call is uncertain, as TRBJ2-7 better fits the DNA end. The length of the CDR3 is 13 residues. CDR1 is GTSNPN and CDR2 is SVGIG in the germline V gene (reference sequence). DNA for the CDR3: TGTGCCTTGGAAGCGGGAGGCTCCTACGAGCAGTACTTC. Translated: CALEAGGSYEQYF.

This CDR3 reads CASSYGRANYEQYF. The CDR3, as DNA: TGTGCCAGCAGTTATGGGCGGGCCAACTACGAGCAGTACTTC. The V call is TRBV6-5, the J call TRBJ2-7; possibly TRBD2 for D (5 bases). The germline CDR1 and CDR2 sequences are MNHEY and SVGAGI. V was trimmed by 3 bases and J by 3 bases, leaving 12 bases between them. The CDR3 sequence is 14 residues long.

This clone was counted ten times or more. The chain's CDR3 is CAWSPLGGSGNTIYF. CDR3 coding DNA: TGTGCCTGGAGCCCCCTGGGGGGTTCTGGAAACACCATATATTTT. The chain recombines TRBV30 with TRBJ1-3, with D possibly TRBD1 on 5 matching bases. Germline V gene data show CDR1 as GTSNPN and CDR2 as SVGIG (reference sequence). The ends were cut back, 3 bases at V and 1 base at J, with 13 bases in the middle. This CDR3 has 15 residues. Full variable domain (rest looked up from reference TRBV30 and TRBJ1-3): SQTIHQWPATLVQPVGSPLSLECTVEGTSNPNLYWYRQAAGRGLQLLFYSVGIGQISSEVPQNLSASRPQDRQFILSSKKLLLSDSGFYLCAWSPLGGSGNTIYFGEGSWLTVV.

J is TRBJ1-4 and V is TRBV25-1; no definite D call. The CDR3 contains 16 residues. Germline V lookup: CDR1 MGHDK, CDR2 SYGVNS. Trimming removed 5 bases at V and 6 bases at J, with 19 bases between. In nucleotides, the CDR3 is TGTGCCAGCAGTCCCCTTGGTAAAGGGCCGTATGAAAAACTGTTTTTT. As protein: CASSPLGKGPYEKLFF. Full variable domain (remainder filled in from reference TRBV25-1 and TRBJ1-4): EADIYQTPRYLVIGTGKKITLECSQTMGHDKMYWYQQDPGMELHLIHYSYGVNSTEKGDLSSESTVSRIRTEHFPLTLESARPSHTSQYLCASSPLGKGPYEKLFFGSGTQLSVL.

This chain uses TRBV11-3 with TRBJ1-1; D is perhaps TRBD1 (5 bases). The germline V and J ends were trimmed by 1 base and 1 base, with 10 bases remaining between them. This CDR3 comprises 15 residues. Per the germline V gene, CDR1 is SGHNT and CDR2 is YENEEA. CDR3 DNA sequence: TGTGCCAGCAGCTTAGCCCCGGGGCCGAACACTGAAGCTTTCTTT. This codes for CASSLAPGPNTEAFF.

The chain combines TRBV9 with TRBJ2-1; 8 bases agree with TRBD2. Germline-derived CDR1 and CDR2 are SGDLS and YYNGEE. V gave up 3 bases and J gave up 5 bases; unmatched junction bases: 10. CDR3 size: 16 residues. CDR3 residues: CASSALLADNHNEQFF. The CDR3 coding sequence is TGTGCCAGCAGCGCCTTACTAGCGGATAATCACAATGAGCAGTTCTTC. Supplemented by reference TRBV9 and TRBJ2-1, the full variable domain reads DSGVTQTPKHLITATGQRVTLRCSPRSGDLSVYWYQQSLDQGLQFLIQYYNGEERAKGNILERFSAQQFPDLHSELNLSSLELGDSALYFCASSALLADNHNEQFFGPGTRLTVL.

The rearrangement links TRBV5-1 to TRBJ1-1; D is ambiguous. V shed 2 bases and J shed 1 base, with 18 bases lying between them. The CDR3 is 17 amino acids. Germline CDR1 and CDR2: SGHRS and YFSETQ. The CDR3 nucleotides read TGCGCCAGCAGCTTTAAGGACGTATGGGGATCGAACACTGAAGCTTTCTTT. It codes for CASSFKDVWGSNTEAFF.

This clone was picked up a small number of times. This chain links TRBV7-2 with TRBJ2-1; TRBD2 matches at 10 bases. This CDR3 comprises 17 residues. In germline, CDR1 is SGHTA, CDR2 FQGNSA. The V and J ends lost 0 bases and 8 bases, in that order; junction bases with no gene match: 10. CDR3: CASSLASGRTIVHEQFF. DNA of the CDR3: TGTGCCAGCAGCTTAGCTAGCGGGAGGACTATTGTCCATGAGCAGTTCTTC.

The rearrangement links TRBV7-9 to TRBJ1-1, with 7 bases that match TRBD1. Germline CDR1 reads SEHNR; CDR2 reads FQNEAQ (reference sequence). CDR3 size: 14 residues. V shed 5 bases and J 5 bases; nucleotides not matched to a gene: 8. CDR3 sequence reads: CASSDQGGYTEAFF. The CDR3 nucleotides are TGTGCCAGCAGCGACCAGGGGGGATATACTGAAGCTTTCTTT.

The V gene is TRBV2, the J gene TRBJ1-1, with 7 bases identical to TRBD1. The CDR3 contains 13 residues. The V gene's germline CDR1 is SNHLY and CDR2 FYNNEI. V lost 6 bases and J lost 0; bases outside the gene matches: 1. The DNA of the CDR3 is TGTGCCAGCAGGGACAGGATGAACACTGAAGCTTTCTTT. Encoded protein: CASRDRMNTEAFF.

The chain couples TRBV27 to TRBJ2-3, with TRBD1 identical over 7 bases. Unmatched junction bases numbered 5, after V lost 0 bases and J lost 5 bases. Germline-derived CDR1 and CDR2 are MNHEY and SMNVEV (reference sequence). The CDR3 runs to 15 residues. Here the CDR3 reads CASSLSRGRVDTQYF. CDR3 DNA: TGTGCCAGCAGTTTATCTAGGGGGCGGGTAGATACGCAGTATTTT.

The V gene is TRBV19, the J gene TRBJ2-2; D possibly corresponds to TRBD2 (5 bases). Germline values: CDR1 LNHDA, CDR2 SQIVND (reference sequence). Trimming removed 3 bases at V and 1 base at J, with 6 bases between. This CDR3 spans 14 amino acids. The CDR3 nucleotides are TGTGCCAGTAGTATTGAGGGGAACACCGGGGAGCTGTTTTTT. Amino acid sequence: CASSIEGNTGELFF.

The V gene is TRBV19, the J gene TRBJ2-2; no clear D. Trimming removed 4 bases at V and 6 bases at J, with 12 bases between. The CDR3 runs 14 residues. Germline V CDR1 and CDR2: LNHDA, SQIVND (reference sequence). The CDR3 DNA follows: TGTGCCAGTAGTACCGGCGGCTTCGCCGGGGAGCTGTTTTTT. Translated, it gives CASSTGGFAGELFF.